This entry features one T cell receptor (beta chain) sequence. Antigen unknown. This entry is derived from a study of cytomegalovirus exposure and HLA in healthy donors. About the study: Around 89 million unique TCRs from HLA-typed donors made up an early data release. Across 350 to 400 genotyped donors, about 80% landed in the Caucasian-associated ancestry cluster. Study-wide results and caveats: Most TCR sequences showed up rarely, but some public TCRs showed up in many donors. Based on reports, TCR beta sequences accurately predicted HLA-A and HLA-B alleles for most subjects.

Primers for the PCR totalled 60 Vbeta and 13 Jbeta. Assay used: immunoSEQ multiplex PCR; TCRdb lists only in-frame clones, some missing. The sample consists of around 140,000 clones, more than 75% of them appearing once. Per the germline V gene, CDR1 is SGHTA and CDR2 is FQGNSA. V lost 5 bases, J lost 3 bases, and 7 bases stayed unmatched. The CDR3 is made up of 14 amino acids. V is TRBV7-2 and J is TRBJ2-7; 7 nucleotides align to TRBD2. The sequence was collected from a man aged 18 to 35 in good health and CMV-seropositive. The specimen was PBMCs. Here the CDR3 DNA reads TGTGCCAGCAGCATAGGGCGGGGGAGCTACGAGCAGTACTTC. Translation gives CASSIGRGSYEQYF.